This is a list of T cell receptor beta chains from one sample in a study of blood T cell repertoires in COVID-19. The method was immunoSEQ multiplex PCR; TCRdb's version includes in-frame clones alone and lacks a portion of them. The sample gives 310,000 or so clones, roughly 90% of which show up once; 5% to 7% is in the top ten. Sequenced sample: peripheral blood. The receptors come from a man younger than 35 who had recovered from COVID-19. The CDR3 runs from the conserved cysteine through the conserved F or W. The D gene is left open where the match is weak. Part of the rows lack a size; the others show once, few, many or a class for expanded clones.

v_call	cdr3_length	j_call	d_call	clone_size	cdr3_nt	cdr3_aa
TRBV12-2	16	TRBJ1-1	-	once	TGTGCAAGTCGCTTAGCGCAGCCGACGGGAAACACTGAAGCTTTCTTT	CASRLAQPTGNTEAFF
TRBV4-1	15	TRBJ2-1	TRBD2	few	TGCGCCAGCAGCCAAGACCCTACTAGCGGTAATGAGCAGTTCTTC	CASSQDPTSGNEQFF
TRBV27	14	TRBJ1-5	TRBD1	once	TGTGCCAGCAGTTTAGACAGGGGCAATCAGCCCCAGCATTTT	CASSLDRGNQPQHF
TRBV5-1	13	TRBJ1-2	-	-	TGCGCCAGCAGCTTGGAACGGAACTATGGCTACACCTTC	CASSLERNYGYTF
TRBV6-5	14	TRBJ1-3	-	once	TGTGCCAGCAGGCGGGAGCTATCTGGAAACACCATATATTTT	CASRRELSGNTIYF
TRBV27	15	TRBJ2-7	-	-	TGTGCCAGCAGTTTAGGCTACGGGGATCGCGACGAGCAGTACTTC	CASSLGYGDRDEQYF
TRBV6-2/TRBV6-3	13	TRBJ1-1	-	-	TGTGCCAGCAGCTCGGGGTGGAGCACTGAAGCTTTCTTT	CASSSGWSTEAFF
TRBV5-1	16	TRBJ1-6	TRBD1	few	TGCGCCAGCAGCTTGGAGGGGGCGAGCTATAATTCACCCCTCCACTTT	CASSLEGASYNSPLHF
TRBV5-6	14	TRBJ1-2	-	-	TGTGCCAGCAGCTTTATAGTAGCCTACTATGGCTACACCTTC	CASSFIVAYYGYTF
TRBV6-5	14	TRBJ2-7	TRBD1	-	TGTGCCAGCAGTTACTCACAGGGGGCGGGGGAGCAGTACTTC	CASSYSQGAGEQYF
TRBV7-9	14	TRBJ2-7	TRBD2	-	TGTGCCAGCAGCCAGGGACTAGCGGGGACCGAGCAGTACTTC	CASSQGLAGTEQYF
TRBV5-1	14	TRBJ2-7	TRBD1	-	TGCGCCAGCAGCTTGGTGGGACAGGACTACGAGCAGTACTTC	CASSLVGQDYEQYF
TRBV6-2/TRBV6-3	15	TRBJ2-7	-	-	TGTGCCAGCAGTTCCGGAGGACGGGTCTCCTACGAGCAGTACTTC	CASSSGGRVSYEQYF
TRBV10-3	17	TRBJ2-1	TRBD2	-	TGTGCCATCTCAAGGACTAGCGGGAGAGTGTCCTACAATGAGCAGTTCTTC	CAISRTSGRVSYNEQFF
TRBV9	15	TRBJ2-1	TRBD2	once	TGTGCCAGCAGCGCAGGACTAGCCACACACAATGAGCAGTTCTTC	CASSAGLATHNEQFF
TRBV5-6	13	TRBJ1-2	TRBD1	-	TGTGCCAGCAGCTATGGCACAGGGGTTGGCTACACCTTC	CASSYGTGVGYTF
TRBV4-3	15	TRBJ1-1	-	-	TGCGCCAGCAGCCAAGTGGCAGGGATGAACACTGAAGCTTTCTTT	CASSQVAGMNTEAFF
TRBV19	14	TRBJ1-1	TRBD1	-	TGTGCCAGTAGTCCGTGGACAGGGAACTCTGAAGCTTTCTTT	CASSPWTGNSEAFF
TRBV3-1/TRBV3-2	13	TRBJ1-1	-	-	TGTGCCAGCAGCCAAATCCGGGACACTGAAGCTTTCTTT	CASSQIRDTEAFF
TRBV5-1	16	TRBJ2-2	TRBD1	-	TGCGCCAGCAGCTTGGACAGGGGACAGAACACCGGGGAGCTGTTTTTT	CASSLDRGQNTGELFF
TRBV18	15	TRBJ2-1	TRBD2	once	TGTGCCAGCTCACCACCGGGACTAGCGTCGGGCGAGCAGTTCTTC	CASSPPGLASGEQFF
TRBV7-2	14	TRBJ2-7	TRBD2	few	TGTGCCAGCAGCTTGCTAGCGGGGGAAGGCGAGCAGTACTTC	CASSLLAGEGEQYF
TRBV12-3/TRBV12-4	13	TRBJ1-1	TRBD1	-	TGTGCCAGCAGTGTATTAGGGGGCGCTGAAGCTTTCTTT	CASSVLGGAEAFF
TRBV2	17	TRBJ2-4	TRBD1	-	TGTGCCAGCAGTGCTTCGCTGGCGACAGGGGACAAAAACATTCAGTACTTC	CASSASLATGDKNIQYF
TRBV5-1	14	TRBJ1-1	TRBD1	-	TGCGCCAGCAGCACGACAGGGACGAACACTGAAGCTTTCTTT	CASSTTGTNTEAFF
TRBV18	16	TRBJ2-7	-	-	TGTGCCAGCTCACTCCTCGGGACTTCGACCGAGGGCGAGCAGTACTTC	CASSLLGTSTEGEQYF
TRBV19	15	TRBJ2-3	TRBD2	-	TGTGCCAGTAGTAAACTAGCGGGAGGTTCAGATACGCAGTATTTT	CASSKLAGGSDTQYF
TRBV2	14	TRBJ2-2	-	-	TGTGCCAGCGGGCAGGGCGCGAACACCGGGGAGCTGTTTTTT	CASGQGANTGELFF